This paragraph reports one T cell receptor beta chain. Its target is unknown. These data come from a study of cytomegalovirus exposure and HLA in healthy donors. The CDR3 is 15 residues long. Germline V gene data show CDR1 as SGHDN and CDR2 as FVKESK. The ends were cut back, 3 bases at V and 4 bases at J, with 16 bases in the middle. Notes on the study in general: Over 150 TCR beta chains were listed as cytomegalovirus-associated. A later analysis found first-cohort TCR clusters tended to co-occur in the approximately 120 validation repertoires. Diagnosis of cytomegalovirus status made by the classifier reportedly showed high specificity and sensitivity.

Sequenced by immunoSEQ multiplex PCR; TCRdb stores in-frame clones only, minus some. The sample contains 100,000 or so clones, 85% to 95% of which appear only once. The V call is TRBV14, the J call TRBJ2-7; tentatively, D is TRBD1 (5 bases). The sequence derives from a woman aged 18-30 years in good health and CMV-seronegative. Sequenced input: PBMCs. The CDR3 loop is CASSQWQGWEYEQYF. The CDR3 DNA sequence: TGTGCCAGCAGCCAGTGGCAGGGATGGGAATACGAGCAGTACTTC.